The rows below give T cell receptor beta chains drawn from one sample of a study of CD8 T cells in ankylosing spondylitis. TCRdb analysed the 5' RACE reads with MiXCR anew, one entry per CDR3 protein. The sample has 200,000 to 250,000 distinct CDR3 sequences, 6% to 8.5% seen once. The sample taken for sequencing was blood, either unsorted or a sorted T cell fraction (not recorded which). The receptor source for this set is a male donor with ankylosing spondylitis. The CDR3 runs from the conserved cysteine through the conserved F or W. The order of the fields is J gene, clone size, D gene, V gene, CDR3 DNA, CDR3 protein. D genes are given only for firm matches. Rows may omit the clone size; those that give it use once, few, many or a size class.

TRBJ2-2,many,NA,TRBV27,TGTGCCAGCAGTAAACATCTTAACACCGGGGAGCTGTTTTTT,CASSKHLNTGELFF
TRBJ1-5,many,NA,TRBV12-3/TRBV12-4,TGTGCCAGCAGCTCTAGGGGGAATCAGCCCCAGCATTTT,CASSSRGNQPQHF
TRBJ2-1,many,NA,TRBV4-2,TGTGCCAGCAGCCAACAGGCGTCGGTGAGCTCCTACAATGAGCAGTTCTTC,CASSQQASVSSYNEQFF
TRBJ1-2,many,NA,TRBV29-1,TGCAGCGTTGAAGACGGAGACTATGGCTACACCTTC,CSVEDGDYGYTF
TRBJ1-4,many,NA,TRBV7-2,TGTGCCAGCAGCGTCGACACGGGATCAACTAATGAAAAACTGTTTTTT,CASSVDTGSTNEKLFF
TRBJ2-1,few,NA,TRBV6-4,TGTGCCAGCAGTGCGGACGCGGTCCACAATGAGCAGTTCTTC,CASSADAVHNEQFF
TRBJ2-7,few,NA,TRBV6-2/TRBV6-3,TGTGCCATCGGGACTGGGCCCTACGAGCAGTACTTC,CAIGTGPYEQYF
TRBJ2-7,many,TRBD2,TRBV10-3,TGTGCCATCAGTGGCCTGCGGTTTACGGGCGGGGGACCCTACGAGCAGTACTTC,CAISGLRFTGGGPYEQYF
TRBJ1-2,many,NA,TRBV29-1,TGCAGCGTTGAAGATTGGAGTCAACAGGGTGGCTACACCTTC,CSVEDWSQQGGYTF
TRBJ2-7,many,TRBD2,TRBV7-2,TGTGCCAGCAGCTCCCCATTGGGGCAGGGACTATACTTC,CASSSPLGQGLYF
TRBJ2-5,many,TRBD1,TRBV6-2/TRBV6-3,TGTGCCAGCAGTTACTCGGACAGGGGGTCTGAACCACAAGAGACCCAGTACTTC,CASSYSDRGSEPQETQYF
TRBJ2-7,many,NA,TRBV7-9,TGTGCCAGCAGCTTGGCGGGACAGCCGCACGAGCAGTACTTC,CASSLAGQPHEQYF
TRBJ1-3,few,NA,TRBV28,TGTGCCAGCAGTTTATGGGGATCAGGAAACACCATATATTTT,CASSLWGSGNTIYF
TRBJ1-3,many,NA,TRBV28,TGTGCCAGCAGCTCGGACGGAAACACCATATATTTT,CASSSDGNTIYF
TRBJ2-7,many,NA,TRBV7-9,TGTGCCAGCAGCCCGATGAGGGAGCAGTACTTC,CASSPMREQYF
TRBJ2-7,many,NA,TRBV4-3,TGCGCCAGCAGCCAAGACGCCGGGACTCTTTACTACGAGCAGTACTTC,CASSQDAGTLYYEQYF
TRBJ1-1,once,NA,TRBV4-3,TGCGCCAGCAGCCCCATGACAGGAAAAGCTGAAGCTTTCTTT,CASSPMTGKAEAFF
TRBJ2-2,many,NA,TRBV12-3/TRBV12-4,TGTGCCAGCAGTTTCGGCAGAATCACCGGGGAGCTGTTTTTT,CASSFGRITGELFF
TRBJ1-2,many,NA,TRBV3-1,TGTGCCAGCAGCCAAGGGGGGTACTATGGCTACACCTTC,CASSQGGYYGYTF
TRBJ2-1,many,TRBD2,TRBV7-9,TGTGCCAGCAGCTGGTCGGCTAGCGGGGACAATGAGCAGTTCTTC,CASSWSASGDNEQFF
TRBJ2-7,many,NA,TRBV7-2,TGTGCCAGCAGCTTTGGTCCTTCTTCCTACGAGCAGTACTTC,CASSFGPSSYEQYF
TRBJ2-1,NA,TRBD2,TRBV27,TGTGCCAGCAGTTTGCATCTAGGCGGGAGAATGGATGAGCAGTTCTTC,CASSLHLGGRMDEQFF
TRBJ2-7,many,NA,TRBV7-9,TGTGCCAGCAGCTGGACCTACGAGCAGTACTTC,CASSWTYEQYF
TRBJ1-4,many,NA,TRBV28,TGTGCCAGCGGGAGATTCCAGGGTTTGAGGGAAAAACTGTTTTTT,CASGRFQGLREKLFF
TRBJ2-3,many,TRBD2,TRBV4-3,TGCGCCAGCAGCCAAGCTGAGGGAAGCGGGGCAGATACGCAGTATTTT,CASSQAEGSGADTQYF
TRBJ2-7,NA,TRBD1,TRBV9,TGTGCCAGCAGCCCCTCCTCGGACAGGGGTTACGAGCAGTACTTC,CASSPSSDRGYEQYF
TRBJ1-1,many,NA,TRBV29-1,TGCAGCGTTTTGGGCCAGGACACTGAAGCTTTCTTT,CSVLGQDTEAFF
TRBJ2-3,NA,NA,TRBV5-1,TGCGCCAGCAGCAACGAAGGTATAGCCCTCGATACGCAGTATTTT,CASSNEGIALDTQYF
TRBJ2-7,many,NA,TRBV27,TGTGCCAGCAGTCCTACCTCCCAGGGATACGAGCAGTACTTC,CASSPTSQGYEQYF
TRBJ2-5,many,NA,TRBV6-2/TRBV6-3,TGTGCCACCCTAAGGAACAGGCAAGAGACCCAGTACTTC,CATLRNRQETQYF
TRBJ2-1,NA,NA,TRBV19,TGTGCCAGTAGTATAATTCTAAGCTCCTACAATGAGCAGTTCTTC,CASSIILSSYNEQFF
TRBJ2-7,many,TRBD1,TRBV12-3/TRBV12-4,TGTGCCAGCAGTTTGTCCCCCGGGACAGGGGCCTACGAGCAGTACTTC,CASSLSPGTGAYEQYF
TRBJ1-3,few,NA,TRBV18,TGTGCCAGCTCACCCCGGGACTCTGGAAACACCATATATTTT,CASSPRDSGNTIYF
TRBJ1-2,many,TRBD1,TRBV29-1,TGCAGCGTGGGGGACAGGGCACTCTATGGCTACACCTTC,CSVGDRALYGYTF
TRBJ1-4,many,NA,TRBV28,TGTGCCAGCAGCGTGACGGTGAGAAATGAAAAACTGTTTTTT,CASSVTVRNEKLFF
TRBJ2-2,NA,NA,TRBV4-3,TGCGCCAGCCGACTAGTTGAAGGCGGGGAGCTGTTTTTT,CASRLVEGGELFF